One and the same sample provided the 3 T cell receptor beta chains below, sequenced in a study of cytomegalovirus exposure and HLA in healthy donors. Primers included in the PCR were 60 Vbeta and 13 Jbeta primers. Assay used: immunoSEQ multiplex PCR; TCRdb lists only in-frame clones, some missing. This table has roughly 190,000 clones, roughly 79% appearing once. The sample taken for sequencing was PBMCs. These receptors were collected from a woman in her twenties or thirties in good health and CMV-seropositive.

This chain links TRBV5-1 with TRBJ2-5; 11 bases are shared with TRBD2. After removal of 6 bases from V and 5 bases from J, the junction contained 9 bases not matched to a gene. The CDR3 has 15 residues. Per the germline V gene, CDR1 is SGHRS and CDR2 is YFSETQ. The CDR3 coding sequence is TGCGCCAGCACCTCAAGACTAGCGGGACACGAGACCCAGTACTTC. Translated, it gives CASTSRLAGHETQYF.

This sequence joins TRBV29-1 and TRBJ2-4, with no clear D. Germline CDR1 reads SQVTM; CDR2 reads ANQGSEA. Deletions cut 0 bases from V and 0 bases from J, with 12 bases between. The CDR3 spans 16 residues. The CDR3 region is CSVEDSRNLAKNIQYF. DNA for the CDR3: TGCAGCGTTGAAGATTCCAGGAATCTAGCCAAAAACATTCAGTACTTC.

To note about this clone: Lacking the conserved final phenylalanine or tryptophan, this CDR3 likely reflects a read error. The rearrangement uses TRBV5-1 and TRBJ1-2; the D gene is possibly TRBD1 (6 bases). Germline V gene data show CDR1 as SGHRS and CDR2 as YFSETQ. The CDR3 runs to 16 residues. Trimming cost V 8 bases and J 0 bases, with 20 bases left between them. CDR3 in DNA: TGCGCCAGTGCACAGCTCGGGACACCGACTAACTATGGCTACACCCTC. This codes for CASAQLGTPTNYGYTL.